This entry is about one T cell receptor (beta chain). Assay used: immunoSEQ multiplex PCR; TCRdb lists only in-frame clones, some missing. Of approximately 18,000 clones in the sample, around four fifths were seen once. This sample was taken from a study of T cells in localized non-small cell lung cancer. The CDR3 is made up of 13 amino acids. J lost 1 base, V lost 5 bases, and 2 bases had no gene match. Germline assignment: CDR1 SQVTM and CDR2 ANQGSEA. This chain joins TRBV29-1 and TRBJ1-5, with 7 bases identical to TRBD1. The receptor was derived from a female donor aged 60 or older with stage I lung adenocarcinoma. The sequences come from peripheral blood, collected before any cancer treatment. As DNA, the CDR3 is TGCAGCGTTACGACAGGGAGCAATCAGCCCCAGCATTTT. Translation gives CSVTTGSNQPQHF. The full variable domain, with the rest looked up from reference TRBV29-1 and TRBJ1-5, is SAVISQKPSRDICQRGTSLTIQCQVDSQVTMMFWYRQQPGQSLTLIATANQGSEATYESGFVIDKFPISRPNLTFSTLTVSNMSPEDSSIYLCSVTTGSNQPQHFGDGTRLSIL.